These 18 T cell receptor beta chains came from one sample sequenced in a study of T cells in women clearing cervical HPV infection. The protocol was immunoSEQ multiplex PCR, while the TCRdb copy is restricted to in-frame clones and leaves out a portion. The listing records about 39,000 clones. Sequences were obtained from blood buffy coat. Receptors originate from a woman between 18 and 70 years old with a cervical HPV16 infection that either progressed to CIN3+ or cleared (not recorded which).

Worth noting for this clone: Read data end 3 residues before the CDR3 end; the end is taken from the germline J gene. The chain is built from TRBV7-9 and TRBJ2-5, with D maybe TRBD2 (6 bases). V was clipped by 5 bases and J by 5 bases, with 18 bases between them. Germline V gives CDR1 SEHNR, CDR2 FQNEAQ (reference sequence). The CDR3 has 15 amino acids. CDR3 DNA, as far as it was read: TGTGCCAGCAGCCCCAAAGGTGGCAGCGGGGAGACC. Its protein is CASSPKGGSGET. The whole CDR3 sequence reads CASSPKGGSGETQYF.

Notes on this clone: The DNA ends 3 residues before the CDR3 does, and the rest of the CDR3 is filled in from the germline J gene. The chain uses TRBV19 and TRBJ2-3; maybe TRBD1 (6 bases). This CDR3 is built from 15 residues. The V end was cut by 3 bases, the J end by 2 bases, with 12 bases between. CDR1 is LNHDA and CDR2 is SQIVND in the germline V gene (reference sequence). Partial CDR3 DNA: TGTGCCAGTAGTATCCAGGGGACCCTCACAGATACG. Protein: CASSIQGTLTDT. The complete CDR3 protein is CASSIQGTLTDTQYF.

Of note for this clone: The read ends 3 residues early relative to the CDR3; the germline J gene fills the gap. The chain carries TRBV7-3 and TRBJ2-2; D is ambiguous. Per germline, CDR1 SGHTA and CDR2 FQGTGA. V was pared by 5 bases and J by 2 bases, with 6 bases between. This CDR3 has 13 amino acids. This CDR3 reads CASSSLNTGELFF. The CDR3 bases that were read are TGTGCCAGCAGCAGCCTTAACACCGGGGAG.

The part of the CDR3 DNA that was read is TGTGCCAGCTCACCGCAGGGAAGTAATTCACCC. It yields the protein CASSPQGSNSP. Given in full, the CDR3 is CASSPQGSNSPLHF. V gene TRBV18 combines with J gene TRBJ1-6, with D perhaps matching TRBD1 (5 bases). The read comes to an end 3 residues before the CDR3 does, leaving the germline J gene to fill in the end. Trimming removed 3 bases at V and 6 bases at J, with 9 bases between. Germline-derived CDR1 and CDR2 are KGHSH and LQKENI. CDR3 length: 14 residues.

Comments on this clone: The read ends 3 residues before the CDR3 terminus; that terminus is restored from the germline J gene. V gene TRBV29-1 combines with J gene TRBJ1-2; D possibly corresponds to TRBD1 (5 bases). The germline V gene encodes CDR1 SQVTM and CDR2 ANQGSEA. The CDR3 spans 12 residues. CDR3 DNA, as far as it was read: TGCAGCGTTGCGGGACTAGCGGGGGAC. The encoded protein is CSVAGLAGD. In full, the CDR3 reads CSVAGLAGDYTF.

The DNA read from the CDR3 is TGCGCCAGCGGAAGGGACCAGCGGGAATACACAGATACG. As protein: CASGRDQREYTDT. The complete CDR3 sequence is CASGRDQREYTDTQYF. The chain employs TRBV5-1 and TRBJ2-3, with TRBD2 matching 7 bases. The read ends 3 residues shy of where the CDR3 ends; the end is completed using the germline J gene. CDR1 is SGHRS and CDR2 is YFSETQ in the germline V gene. J was trimmed by 2 bases and V by 7 bases; bases with no gene match: 13. The CDR3 extends over 16 amino acids.

Points on this clone: The read stops 3 residues short of the end of the CDR3; the missing end is completed from the germline J gene. The sample holds other DNA sequences that translate to the same CDR3. The V call is TRBV11-2, the J call TRBJ2-7; 10 bases line up with TRBD2. Germline loops: CDR1 SGHAT, CDR2 FQNNGV. V was clipped by 2 bases and J by 3 bases; unmatched bases: 4. The CDR3 extends over 15 amino acids. This chain's CDR3 is CASSLLAGGSYEQYF. The part of the CDR3 DNA that was read is TGTGCCAGCAGCTTATTAGCGGGGGGAAGCTACGAG.

In regard to this clone: The read halts 3 residues ahead of the CDR3 end, with the missing end drawn from the germline J gene. This rearrangement joins TRBV20-1 to TRBJ2-1, with 9 bases fitting TRBD2. The CDR3 contains 16 residues. J lost 5 bases, V lost 8 bases, and 16 bases had no gene match. Germline CDR1 is DFQATT and CDR2 is SNEGSKA (reference sequence). Partial CDR3 DNA: TGCAGTACAAACCCGAATAGCGGGAGAGTCGACAATGAG. It yields the protein CSTNPNSGRVDNE. The CDR3 reads in full as CSTNPNSGRVDNEQFF.

As regards this clone: The read halts 3 residues ahead of the CDR3 end, with the missing end drawn from the germline J gene. The chain is built from TRBV18 and TRBJ1-5, with 8 bases aligning to TRBD1. The junction had 8 bases not matched to a gene; V was cut back by 2 bases and J by 5 bases. The CDR3 length is 16 residues. The germline V gene has CDR1 KGHSH and CDR2 LQKENI. The sequenced part of the CDR3 DNA is TGTGCCAGCTCACCAATTCGGGCAGGGGGCGATCAGCCC. Its translation is CASSPIRAGGDQP. The full CDR3 is CASSPIRAGGDQPQHF.

Points on this clone: Coverage ceases 3 residues before the CDR3 finishes, and the germline J gene fills in the end. V is TRBV7-6 and J is TRBJ2-5, with 8 nucleotides matching TRBD2. CDR3 length: 18 residues. CDR1 is SGHVS, CDR2 FNYEAQ, per germline. Trimming removed 1 base from V and 0 bases from J; junction bases left unmatched: 10. Incomplete CDR3 DNA: TGTGCCAGCAGCTTAGAGGGGATTGCTAGCGGGTACCAAGAGACC. It is translated as CASSLEGIASGYQET. The full CDR3 reads CASSLEGIASGYQETQYF. Looking up the rest from reference TRBV7-6 and TRBJ2-5 gives the full variable domain: GAGVSQSPRYKVTKRGQDVALRCDPISGHVSLYWYRQALGQGPEFLTYFNYEAQQDKSGLPNDRFSAERPEGSISTLTIQRTEQRDSAMYRCASSLEGIASGYQETQYFGPGTRLLVL.

With regard to this clone: Read coverage stops 3 residues before the CDR3 terminus; the germline J gene supplies the remainder. The J gene is TRBJ2-6, the V gene TRBV5-1; 7 nucleotides line up with TRBD1. The CDR3 runs to 15 residues. Germline CDR1 SGHRS, CDR2 YFSETQ. Trimming removed 4 bases from V and 4 bases from J; junction bases left unmatched: 5. The sequenced CDR3 bases are TGCGCCAGCAGCCCCGACAGGGCCGGGGCCAACGTC. Encoded protein: CASSPDRAGANV. The complete CDR3 sequence is CASSPDRAGANVLTF.

For this clone: The CDR3 end is not reached by the read, which stops 3 residues before it; the germline J gene fills it in. The chain couples TRBV7-3 to TRBJ2-3; unclear D gene. V was cut by 5 bases and J by 5 bases, with 11 bases left in between. Germline V gene lookup returns CDR1 SGHTA and CDR2 FQGTGA. This CDR3 has 13 amino acids. The CDR3 DNA, read in part, is TGTGCCAGCAGCCTATCCAGGAAAGATACG. This encodes CASSLSRKDT. The whole CDR3 sequence reads CASSLSRKDTQYF.

CDR3 sequence reads: CASSLDRGGSYEQYF. CDR3 DNA (partial): TGTGCCAGCAGCTTAGATCGGGGGGGCTCCTACGAG. The rearrangement joins TRBV11-2 to TRBJ2-7; 8 bases are shared with TRBD2. With the read ending 3 residues before the CDR3 end, the germline J gene is used to fill in that end. With V trimmed by 0 bases and J by 0 bases, 1 base remained unmatched. This CDR3 is built from 15 residues. CDR1 is SGHAT, CDR2 FQNNGV, per germline.

In the case of this clone: The read ends 3 residues shy of where the CDR3 ends; the end is completed using the germline J gene. The chain links TRBV27 to TRBJ2-7; TRBD2 aligns across 9 bases. The germline gives CDR1 MNHEY, CDR2 SMNVEV (reference sequence). Trimming removed 5 bases from V and 2 bases from J; junction bases left unmatched: 7. This CDR3 region has 15 residues. The sequenced part of the CDR3 DNA is TGTGCCAGCAGTGGGGGACTAGCTCTACCCTACGAG. It translates to CASSGGLALPYE. The CDR3 in full is CASSGGLALPYEQYF.

The sequenced part of the CDR3 DNA is TGTGCCAGCAGCTCACTGGAGACC. It encodes CASSSLET. The entire CDR3 is CASSSLETQYF. This chain uses TRBV7-9 with TRBJ2-5; no firm D call. The read ends 3 residues early relative to the CDR3; the germline J gene fills the gap. The CDR3 is 11 residues long. V was pared by 4 bases and J by 5 bases, with 5 bases between. Germline CDR1 is SEHNR and CDR2 is FQNEAQ (reference sequence).

As for this clone: The read ends 3 residues shy of where the CDR3 ends; the end is completed using the germline J gene. This chain uses TRBV20-1 with TRBJ2-5, with 10 bases identical to TRBD1. The germline CDR1 and CDR2 sequences are DFQATT and SNEGSKA (reference sequence). The CDR3 runs 15 residues. The J segment lost 0 bases and the V segment lost 5 bases, leaving 6 bases of the junction unmatched. The covered CDR3 bases are TGCAGTGCTGGCCGGGACAGGGGATACCAAGAGACC. This encodes CSAGRDRGYQET. The CDR3 in full is CSAGRDRGYQETQYF.

Worth noting for this clone: The read halts 3 residues ahead of the CDR3 end, with the missing end drawn from the germline J gene. The gene calls are TRBV20-1 and TRBJ2-1, with TRBD2 matching over 10 bases. Germline V gene sequence: CDR1 DFQATT, CDR2 SNEGSKA (reference sequence). The V and J ends lost 7 bases and 7 bases, in that order; junction bases with no gene match: 7. This CDR3 spans 13 amino acids. Here the CDR3 reads CSVHGTSANEQFF. The CDR3 DNA, read in part, is TGCAGTGTACATGGGACTAGCGCAAATGAG.

About this clone itself: Sequencing ends 3 residues short of the CDR3 end; the germline J gene provides the rest. V is TRBV18 and J is TRBJ1-2; D perhaps matches TRBD1 (6 bases). This CDR3 contains 13 residues. Trimming cost V 3 bases and J 6 bases, with 11 bases left between them. CDR1 is KGHSH and CDR2 is LQKENI in the germline V gene. The CDR3 bases that were read are TGTGCCAGCTCACCCAGGGACACGGATGGC. The encoded protein is CASSPRDTDG. The entire CDR3 reads CASSPRDTDGYTF.